These 23 T cell receptor beta chains were all obtained from the same sample, sequenced in a study of T cells in Graves' hyperthyroidism and ophthalmopathy. RNA transcripts were the template for amplifying TCR beta CDR3 regions. Carried out on the TCR CDR3, a first-round RT-PCR used the HTBI primer set. TCRdb reprocessed the multiplex PCR reads via MiXCR and lists one record per CDR3 protein. The table has more than 600,000 distinct CDR3 sequences, over 15% seen once. The sequenced sample consisted of blood. Source of these receptors: a man between 18 and 35 years old with Graves' hyperthyroidism.

This chain links TRBV6-1 with TRBJ2-2; no clear D gene. From germline, CDR1 is MNHNS and CDR2 SASEGT. The CDR3 contains 15 residues. Trimming left V 4 bases short and J 1 base short, with 10 bases between. The CDR3: CASSATALNTGELFF. CDR3 coding DNA: TGTGCCAGCAGTGCCACAGCTCTGAACACCGGGGAGCTGTTTTTT.

This sequence joins TRBV9 and TRBJ2-1, with TRBD1 matching 9 bases. The CDR3 covers 15 residues. V lost 4 bases and J lost 6; bases outside the gene matches: 8. Germline CDR1 is SGDLS and CDR2 is YYNGEE. CDR3 protein: CASSPGTGWANEQFF. The CDR3 DNA sequence: TGTGCCAGCAGCCCAGGGACAGGGTGGGCCAATGAGCAGTTCTTC.

As concerns this clonotype: A much larger clone differs from this one at a single base, so this may be a read error. The rearrangement joins TRBV7-2 to TRBJ2-7; 9 bases line up with TRBD2. The J call is uncertain, as TRBJ2-1 better fits the DNA end. Germline-derived CDR1 and CDR2 are SGHTA and FQGNSA. The CDR3 is made up of 16 amino acids. The CDR3 is CASSLAISGSIYEQFF. The CDR3 DNA is TGTGCCAGCAGCTTAGCCATTAGCGGGAGTATTTACGAGCAGTTCTTC.

This clonotype was detected many times. This sequence joins TRBV16 and TRBJ2-5; D might be TRBD2 (6 bases). This CDR3 has 15 residues. V lost 8 bases, J lost 5 bases, and 21 bases lay in between. Germline-derived CDR1 and CDR2 are KGHSY and FQNENV. The chain's CDR3 is CASRLVEGLRETQYF. The DNA for the CDR3 is TGTGCCAGCCGGCTCGTGGAGGGATTGCGGGAGACCCAGTACTTC.

This clonotype was observed many times. J is TRBJ2-2 and V is TRBV24-1, with 7 bases lining up with TRBD2. The V segment lost 0 bases and the J segment 3 bases; nucleotides outside the gene matches: 3. The CDR3 runs 16 residues. The germline CDR1 and CDR2 sequences are KGHDR and SFDVKD. The CDR3 loop is CATSDLRAGDTGELFF. In DNA form, the CDR3 reads TGTGCCACCAGTGATTTGAGGGCGGGAGACACCGGGGAGCTGTTTTTT.

In this sample, this clonotype turned up a few times. The CDR3 coding sequence is TGCAGTGCCACGGACAGCCCCTATGGCTACACCTTC. Translating it yields CSATDSPYGYTF. This rearrangement joins TRBV20-1 to TRBJ1-2; a weak D match, TRBD1 (6 bases). Germline CDR1 is DFQATT and CDR2 is SNEGSKA (reference sequence). Between the trimmed V and J ends, which lost 6 bases and 4 bases, there was a span of 12 bases. The CDR3 is 12 residues long.

At least ten counts were recorded for this clonotype. The chain is built from TRBV12-3 or TRBV12-4 and TRBJ1-1, with D tentatively TRBD1 (5 bases). The CDR3 covers 15 residues. V lost 5 bases, J lost 2 bases, and 15 bases lay in between. The CDR3 is CASSGTGLGNTEAFF. As DNA, the CDR3 is TGTGCCAGCAGTGGAACAGGCCTGGGAAACACTGAAGCTTTCTTT.

Here the CDR3 reads CSAPLDGNTIYF. DNA for the CDR3: TGCAGTGCCCCCCTTGACGGAAACACCATATATTTT. This chain links TRBV20-1 with TRBJ1-3; D is undetermined. The V gene's germline CDR1 is DFQATT and CDR2 SNEGSKA (reference sequence). The CDR3 extends over 12 amino acids. Trimming stripped 6 bases from V and 4 bases from J, with 10 bases between.

In its sample, this clonotype was seen a few times. The chain carries TRBV15 and TRBJ1-4; 9 positions agree with TRBD1. The CDR3 is made up of 15 amino acids. After removal of 3 bases from V and 8 bases from J, the junction contained 7 bases not matched to a gene. CDR1 and CDR2 (germline): LNHNV, YYDKDF (reference sequence). The CDR3 DNA is TGTGCCACCAGCAGGGGGGGGACAGGGACCGAAAAACTGTTTTTT. Translating gives CATSRGGTGTEKLFF.

This clonotype was found many times. The chain carries TRBV2 and TRBJ2-5; TRBD1 is a possible D gene (5 bases). Trimming took off 5 bases at V and 5 bases at J, with 9 bases between the two ends. The CDR3 covers 12 residues. Looked up from germline, CDR1 is SNHLY and CDR2 is FYNNEI. The CDR3 sequence is CASSQGQETQYF. Here the CDR3 DNA reads TGTGCCAGCAGTCAGGGTCAGGAGACCCAGTACTTC.

This clonotype occurred a few times. The chain combines TRBV20-1 with TRBJ2-3; 11 bases are a match to TRBD2. The V gene end was trimmed by 0 bases and the J gene end by 5 bases; junction bases not matched to a gene: 7. CDR3 size: 16 residues. From germline, CDR1 is DFQATT and CDR2 SNEGSKA (reference sequence). This CDR3 is CSARDYSGRARDTQYF. CDR3 bases: TGCAGTGCTAGAGATTATAGCGGGAGGGCCAGAGATACGCAGTATTTT.

This clonotype was seen repeatedly, ten times or more. V is TRBV2 and J is TRBJ1-1; 10 bases fit TRBD1. The ends lost 5 bases at V and 4 bases at J; junction bases unmatched: 7. The CDR3 has 15 amino acids. Germline assignment: CDR1 SNHLY and CDR2 FYNNEI. The CDR3 DNA is TGTGCCAGCAGTCTTTACCGGGACAGGGGCACTGAAGCTTTCTTT. Its protein product is CASSLYRDRGTEAFF.

This clonotype was picked up a small number of times. At one end the junction does not follow the germline gene, possibly because of a read error. This chain joins TRBV5-1 and TRBJ2-3; TRBD2 agrees at 8 bases. From germline, CDR1 is SGHRS and CDR2 YFSETQ. CDR3 length equals 16 residues. The DNA for the CDR3 is TGTGCCAGCAGCCCCCGCATTAGCGGGGTCACAGATACGCAGTATTTT. Translated, it gives CASSPRISGVTDTQYF.

This clonotype was seen repeatedly, ten times or more. The rearrangement joins TRBV11-2 to TRBJ1-5; the match to TRBD1 covers 7 bases. The CDR3 sequence is 14 residues long. Trimming removed 5 bases from V and 5 bases from J; junction bases left unmatched: 6. The germline V gene has CDR1 SGHAT and CDR2 FQNNGV. CDR3 residues: CASSANTGDQPQHF. The CDR3 DNA sequence: TGTGCCAGCAGCGCAAATACAGGGGATCAGCCCCAGCATTTT.

This clonotype has at least ten counts. The chain carries TRBV28 and TRBJ2-7; TRBD1 is a possible D gene (6 bases). V lost 5 bases and J 3 bases, leaving 14 bases between the germline ends. This CDR3 is built from 14 residues. From germline, CDR1 is MDHEN and CDR2 SYDVKM. CDR3 region: CASSNHRDDYEQYF. Here the CDR3 DNA reads TGTGCCAGCAGTAATCACAGGGACGACTACGAGCAGTACTTC.

In its sample, this clonotype was seen a few times. This chain uses TRBV27 with TRBJ1-4; D unresolved. V lost 2 bases and J lost 8, with 9 bases in between. CDR1 is MNHEY, CDR2 SMNVEV, per germline (reference sequence). This CDR3 is 13 amino acids long. The CDR3: CASSLMAAEKLFF. Here the CDR3 DNA reads TGTGCCAGCAGTTTAATGGCAGCCGAAAAACTGTTTTTT.

The genes are TRBV27 and TRBJ1-6; weak D call: TRBD1 (5 bases). This CDR3 is built from 17 residues. Trimming removed 5 bases at V and 0 bases at J, with 14 bases between. The germline CDR1 and CDR2 sequences are MNHEY and SMNVEV (reference sequence). Written as DNA, the CDR3 is TGTGCCAGCAGTCCGAATCGGGGGAGCTCCTATAATTCACCCCTCCACTTT. Protein: CASSPNRGSSYNSPLHF.

This clonotype was counted only a few times. The gene calls are TRBV6-1 and TRBJ2-7; the D gene is possibly TRBD2 (5 bases). Germline CDR1 MNHNS, CDR2 SASEGT. Trimming shortened V by 0 bases and J by 3 bases, and 12 bases separated the two germline ends. The CDR3 is made up of 15 amino acids. CDR3 DNA sequence: TGTGCCAGCAGTGAAGCTCGTCCGAGGGACTACGAGCAGTACTTC. It specifies CASSEARPRDYEQYF.

This clonotype has a handful of counts. The chain carries TRBV20-1 and TRBJ2-2; 10 bases fit TRBD2. The CDR3 covers 17 residues. V lost 0 bases and J lost 2; bases outside the gene matches: 6. CDR1 is DFQATT, CDR2 SNEGSKA, per germline (reference sequence). CDR3 amino acids: CSARDLLAGVNTGELFF. As DNA, the CDR3 is TGCAGTGCTAGAGATCTGCTAGCGGGAGTCAACACCGGGGAGCTGTTTTTT.

This clonotype was counted ten times or more. The chain has TRBV12-3 or TRBV12-4 and TRBJ2-4; TRBD1 matches 7 bases. The trim removed 3 bases at V and 7 bases at J, leaving 3 bases unmatched. The CDR3 has 13 amino acids. This CDR3 is CASSLTGQNIQYF. CDR3 in DNA: TGTGCCAGCAGTTTGACAGGGCAGAACATTCAGTACTTC.

J is TRBJ1-5 and V is TRBV7-9; perhaps TRBD1 as D (6 bases). CDR1 is SEHNR, CDR2 FQNEAQ, per germline (reference sequence). CDR3 length: 13 amino acids. V was shortened by 9 bases and J by 6 bases, with 15 bases between the two germline ends. CDR3: CARTNREGQPQHF. DNA for the CDR3: TGTGCCAGGACGAACAGGGAGGGTCAGCCCCAGCATTTT.

This clonotype was observed a few times. This chain joins TRBV14 and TRBJ2-7; 7 nucleotides line up with TRBD2. V gave up 1 base and J gave up 6 bases; unmatched junction bases: 6. This CDR3 has 14 residues. Germline CDR1 is SGHDN and CDR2 is FVKESK. The CDR3 nucleotides are TGTGCCAGCAGCCAAGGGGGAGGGTTTCGCGAGCAGTACTTC. Translation gives CASSQGGGFREQYF.

This clonotype was counted only a few times. The chain links TRBV10-2 to TRBJ2-1; TRBD2 agrees at 7 bases. The trim removed 4 bases at V and 0 bases at J, leaving 9 bases unmatched. The CDR3 runs to 17 residues. Germline V lookup: CDR1 WSHSY, CDR2 SAAADI. CDR3 in amino acids: CASSVAGMELSYNEQFF. The CDR3 bases are TGCGCCAGCAGTGTAGCGGGCATGGAACTCTCCTACAATGAGCAGTTCTTC.